The rows below give T cell receptor beta chains drawn from one sample of a study of siplizumab effects on memory and regulatory T cells. Produced via immunoSEQ multiplex PCR; TCRdb's table is partial and in-frame only. Among several thousand clones listed, about 70% were seen once. Sequencing was performed on effector memory CD8+ T cells sorted from blood. These receptors all stem from a human donor in good health. Each CDR3 is given without its conserved first and last residue. Fields, in order: J gene, clone size, V gene, CDR3 protein. A row's size may be missing; if present it is once, few, many or a size class.

TRBJ1-6,NA,TRBV7-9,ASSQGTGETSPLH
TRBJ2-1,once,TRBV4-1,ASSHPQGEGEQF
TRBJ2-7,many,TRBV7-8,ASSLGTSGAHEQY
TRBJ2-2,NA,TRBV11-3,ASSSTGRGTGELF
TRBJ2-1,once,TRBV4-1,ASSQDKTSVPINNEQF
TRBJ1-4,few,TRBV27,ASSYTTNEKLF
TRBJ1-1,NA,TRBV7-6,ASSLQGRNTEAF
TRBJ1-4,NA,TRBV7-9,ASSERKTDKKLF
TRBJ2-7,NA,TRBV9,ASCSEDRDHEQY
TRBJ2-1,NA,TRBV6-4,ASSDRTGDYNEQF
TRBJ2-3,few,TRBV7-9,ASTPTSGSIADTQY
TRBJ2-2,few,TRBV6-5,ASSVNTGELF
TRBJ1-2,NA,TRBV6-5,ASSYSTAFYGYT
TRBJ1-2,NA,TRBV6-6,AGGGIFYGYT
TRBJ2-7,NA,TRBV6-5,ASSWDRGGEQY
TRBJ1-2,NA,TRBV5-8,ASSHRGTGNGYT
TRBJ1-1,few,TRBV6-5,ASSSGWMAF
TRBJ2-2,once,TRBV6-5,ASSENRDTGELF
TRBJ2-7,NA,TRBV19,ASRLAGSYEQY
TRBJ1-1,NA,TRBV6-4,ASSDSDNTEAF